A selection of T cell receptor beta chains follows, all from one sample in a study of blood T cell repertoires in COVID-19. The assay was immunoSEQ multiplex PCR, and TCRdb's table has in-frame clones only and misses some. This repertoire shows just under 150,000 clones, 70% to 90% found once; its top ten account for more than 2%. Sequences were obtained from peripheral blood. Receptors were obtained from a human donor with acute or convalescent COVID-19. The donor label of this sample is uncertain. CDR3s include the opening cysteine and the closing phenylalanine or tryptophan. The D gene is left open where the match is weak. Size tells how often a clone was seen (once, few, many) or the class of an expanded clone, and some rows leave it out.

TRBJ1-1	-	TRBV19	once	CASSIQGAQNTEAFF	TGTGCCAGTAGTATCCAAGGGGCCCAGAACACTGAAGCTTTCTTT
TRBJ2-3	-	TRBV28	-	CASSSQGTDTQYF	TGTGCCAGCAGTTCCCAGGGTACAGATACGCAGTATTTT
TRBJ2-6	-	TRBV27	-	CASSRGTGANVLTF	TGTGCCAGCTCTCGGGGTACTGGGGCCAACGTCCTGACTTTC
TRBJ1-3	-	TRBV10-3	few	CAISDANSGNTIYF	TGTGCCATCAGTGATGCGAACTCTGGAAACACCATATATTTT
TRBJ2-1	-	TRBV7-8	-	CASSHRGLDNEQFF	TGTGCCAGCAGCCACCGAGGGTTGGACAATGAGCAGTTCTTC
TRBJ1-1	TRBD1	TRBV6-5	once	CASSRQGGTEAFF	TGTGCCAGCAGTCGACAGGGGGGCACTGAAGCTTTCTTT
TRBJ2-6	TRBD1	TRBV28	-	CASSHKALYRGPGANVLTF	TGTGCCAGCAGCCATAAGGCCCTTTACAGGGGGCCTGGGGCCAACGTCCTGACTTTC
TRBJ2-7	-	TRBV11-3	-	CASSLDGGSAYEQYF	TGTGCCAGCAGCTTAGATGGAGGGAGCGCCTACGAGCAGTACTTC
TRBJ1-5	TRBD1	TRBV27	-	CASSSGQGVFEPQHF	TGTGCCAGCAGCTCTGGACAGGGGGTTTTTGAGCCCCAGCATTTT
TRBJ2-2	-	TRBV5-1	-	CASSSSGANTGELFF	TGCGCCAGCAGCTCCAGCGGAGCGAACACCGGGGAGCTGTTTTTT
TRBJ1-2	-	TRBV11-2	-	CASSPRPGVLVYGYTF	TGTGCCAGCAGCCCCCGGCCAGGGGTCTTGGTCTATGGCTACACCTTC
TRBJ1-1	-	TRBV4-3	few	CASSRTTENTEAFF	TGCGCCAGCAGCCGAACGACAGAGAACACTGAAGCTTTCTTT
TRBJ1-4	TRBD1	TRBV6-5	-	CASSYSTGAREKLFF	TGTGCCAGCAGTTACTCGACAGGGGCTAGGGAAAAACTGTTTTTT
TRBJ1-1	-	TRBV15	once	CATSRLPTGSNTEAFF	TGTGCCACCAGCAGGCTTCCGACAGGATCGAACACTGAAGCTTTCTTT
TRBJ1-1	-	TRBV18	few	CASSPVGVPSMNTEAFF	TGTGCCAGCTCACCGGTAGGGGTACCTAGTATGAACACTGAAGCTTTCTTT
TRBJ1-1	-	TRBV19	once	CASQLGHPNTEAFF	TGTGCCAGCCAGTTGGGACATCCGAACACTGAAGCTTTCTTT
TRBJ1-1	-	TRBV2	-	CASSVVGGAFF	TGTGCCAGCAGTGTAGTCGGGGGAGCTTTCTTT